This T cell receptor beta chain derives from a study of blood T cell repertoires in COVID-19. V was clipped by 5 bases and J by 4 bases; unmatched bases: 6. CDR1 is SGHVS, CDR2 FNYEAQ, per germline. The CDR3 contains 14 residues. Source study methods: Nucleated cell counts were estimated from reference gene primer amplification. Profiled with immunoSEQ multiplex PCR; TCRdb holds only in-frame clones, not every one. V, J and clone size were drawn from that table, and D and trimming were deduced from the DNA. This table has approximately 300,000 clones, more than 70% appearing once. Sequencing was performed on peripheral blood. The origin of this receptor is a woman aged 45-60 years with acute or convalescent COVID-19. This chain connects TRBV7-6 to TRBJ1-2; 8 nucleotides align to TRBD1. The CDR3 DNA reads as TGTGCCAGCAGCGCGTCACAGGGGGGCTATGGCTACACCTTC. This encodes CASSASQGGYGYTF.